These 9 T cell receptor beta chains originate from one sample sequenced in a study of T cell repertoires in cytomegalovirus infection. TCRdb ran MiXCR on the reads and lists one entry per CDR3 protein. The table lists approximately 300,000 distinct CDR3 sequences, roughly 25% of them singletons, with about an eighth in the top ten. These receptors' antigens are unknown. The material sequenced was cultured PBMCs, taken from culture after CMV antigen stimulation. All receptors derive from a human donor in good health (CMV status not recorded). Some clones in this sample may be carry-over from other donors' samples.

The chain recombines TRBV12-3 or TRBV12-4 with TRBJ2-3; D unclear. CDR3 length: 15 amino acids. V lost 5 bases to trimming and J lost 2 bases, with 14 bases between them. CDR3: CASSTRGQHTDTQYF. In nucleotides, the CDR3 is TGTGCCAGCAGTACCCGTGGTCAACACACAGATACGCAGTATTTT.

The gene calls are TRBV10-3 and TRBJ1-3, with 7 bases aligning to TRBD1. From germline, CDR1 is ENHRY and CDR2 SYGVKD. V shed 6 bases and J 0 bases; nucleotides not matched to a gene: 8. The CDR3 sequence is 16 residues long. The CDR3 DNA reads as TGTGCCATCAGCGGGACAGTGGTGTTCTCTGGAAACACCATATATTTT. Its protein product is CAISGTVVFSGNTIYF.

This clonotype showed up just a few times. The V and J genes are TRBV14 and TRBJ2-3, with a tentative D call TRBD2 (6 bases). Germline V lookup: CDR1 SGHDN, CDR2 FVKESK. V lost 3 bases, J lost 0 bases, and 10 bases lay in between. This CDR3 is 15 amino acids long. The CDR3 region is CASSHLGTSTDTQYF. CDR3 nucleotides: TGTGCCAGCAGCCATTTGGGGACTAGCACAGATACGCAGTATTTT.

The J gene is TRBJ1-3, the V gene TRBV10-3; 8 bases are shared with TRBD1. V gave up 1 base and J gave up 2 bases; unmatched junction bases: 13. Germline-derived CDR1 and CDR2 are ENHRY and SYGVKD. There are 19 residues in the CDR3. CDR3 in DNA: TGTGCCATCAGTGAGTTCCCGTCGACAGGGGCTCTGGCTGGAAACACCATATATTTT. This gives the protein CAISEFPSTGALAGNTIYF.

CDR3 nucleotides: TGTGCCAGCAGTTCCGGGACAGGGGGCCTAAATGAGCAGTTCTTC. Protein product: CASSSGTGGLNEQFF. The J gene is TRBJ2-1, the V gene TRBV27; 12 positions agree with TRBD1. Losses at the gene ends were 4 bases for V and 7 bases for J; bases not matched to a gene: 5. Germline assignment: CDR1 MNHEY and CDR2 SMNVEV (reference sequence). CDR3 length: 15 amino acids.

This rearrangement joins TRBV6-2 or TRBV6-3 to TRBJ1-1; a weak D match, TRBD1 (6 bases). V lost 4 bases and J 7 bases, leaving 16 bases between the germline ends. The V gene's germline CDR1 is MNHEY and CDR2 SVGEGT. This CDR3 contains 14 residues. The CDR3 DNA sequence: TGTGCCAGCAGTTTGGTCAGGGGAAGTAGTGAAGCTTTCTTT. It codes for CASSLVRGSSEAFF.

The chain has TRBV19 and TRBJ1-1; TRBD1 matches at 7 bases. Per germline, CDR1 LNHDA and CDR2 SQIVND (reference sequence). CDR3 length: 18 amino acids. The V gene end was trimmed by 4 bases and the J gene end by 3 bases; junction bases not matched to a gene: 17. The CDR3 coding sequence is TGTGCCAGTAGTACTCCTGGACAGGTTCGCTTTTTCGACACTGAAGCTTTCTTT. Amino acids: CASSTPGQVRFFDTEAFF.

This clonotype appeared many times. The chain couples TRBV19 to TRBJ2-3; 14 bases agree with TRBD2. The germline V gene has CDR1 LNHDA and CDR2 SQIVND (reference sequence). The CDR3 loop spans 18 amino acids. After removal of 3 bases from V and 9 bases from J, the junction contained 14 bases not matched to a gene. CDR3 in DNA: TGTGCCAGTAGTATGCTCATTGGGACTAGCGGGAGTGGGCGGACGCAGTATTTT. As protein: CASSMLIGTSGSGRTQYF.

This clonotype showed up many times. The chain employs TRBV7-2 and TRBJ2-5, with unresolved D. The V end lost 2 bases, the J end lost 2 bases, and 3 bases lay between the germline ends. Germline V gives CDR1 SGHTA, CDR2 FQGNSA. The CDR3 loop spans 12 amino acids. The CDR3 nucleotides are TGTGCCAGCAGCTTACTGCAAGAGACCCAGTACTTC. Translating it yields CASSLLQETQYF.